The T cell receptor beta chain under discussion was sequenced for a study of cytomegalovirus exposure and HLA in healthy donors. PCR used 60 Vbeta primers and 13 Jbeta primers. Method: immunoSEQ multiplex PCR; TCRdb's copy keeps in-frame clones and lacks some. The table records about 200,000 clones, about 12% of them present only once. CDR1 SGHNT and CDR2 YYREEE come from the germline V gene (reference sequence). This CDR3 spans 13 amino acids. V lost 0 bases and J lost 5, with 6 bases in between. This clone was picked up a small number of times. This chain joins TRBV5-4 and TRBJ2-1; tentatively, D is TRBD2 (5 bases). The clonotype originates from a man over 45 in good health and CMV-seropositive. Source material: PBMCs. The CDR3 bases are TGTGCCAGCAGCTTGGGACTAAACAATGAGCAGTTCTTC. It codes for CASSLGLNNEQFF.